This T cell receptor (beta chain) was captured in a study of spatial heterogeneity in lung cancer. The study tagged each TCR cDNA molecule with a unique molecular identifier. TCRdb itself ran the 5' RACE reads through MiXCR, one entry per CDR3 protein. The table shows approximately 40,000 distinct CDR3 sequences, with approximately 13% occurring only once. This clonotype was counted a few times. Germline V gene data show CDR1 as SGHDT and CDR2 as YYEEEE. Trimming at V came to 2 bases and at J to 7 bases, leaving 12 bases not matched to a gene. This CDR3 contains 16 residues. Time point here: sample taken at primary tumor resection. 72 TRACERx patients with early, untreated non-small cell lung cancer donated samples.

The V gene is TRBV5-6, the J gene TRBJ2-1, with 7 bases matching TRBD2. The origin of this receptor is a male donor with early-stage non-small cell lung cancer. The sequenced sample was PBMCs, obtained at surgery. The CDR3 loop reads CASSFDGGGSFNEQFF. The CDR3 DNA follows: TGTGCCAGCAGCTTTGATGGAGGCGGGAGTTTTAATGAGCAGTTCTTC. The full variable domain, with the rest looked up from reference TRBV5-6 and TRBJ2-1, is DAGVTQSPTHLIKTRGQQVTLRCSPKSGHDTVSWYQQALGQGPQFIFQYYEEEERQRGNFPDRFSGHQFPNYSSELNVNALLLGDSALYLCASSFDGGGSFNEQFFGPGTRLTVL.